Listed here are 17 T cell receptor beta chains from one sample, sequenced in a study of T cells in Graves' hyperthyroidism and ophthalmopathy. RNA transcripts yielded amplified TCR beta CDR3 regions. TCR CDR3 underwent first-round RT-PCR with the HTBI primer set. Each CDR3 protein is one row after TCRdb ran MiXCR on the multiplex PCR reads. The repertoire holds approximately 480,000 distinct CDR3 sequences, with around 20% as singletons. Sequenced: blood. These receptors all come from a man between 18 and 35 years old with Graves' hyperthyroidism.

This clonotype was observed many times. CDR3 nucleotide sequence: TGTGCCAGTAGTATGGGCAGGGGAGGTAATCAGCCCCAGCATTTT. Amino acids: CASSMGRGGNQPQHF. The V gene is TRBV19, the J gene TRBJ1-5; D possibly corresponds to TRBD1 (6 bases). Germline loops: CDR1 LNHDA, CDR2 SQIVND (reference sequence). With 3 bases removed from V and 4 bases from J, the gap between germline ends came to 13 bases. The CDR3 is 15 residues long. The whole variable domain, filled in from reference TRBV19 and TRBJ1-5, reads DGGITQSPKYLFRKEGQNVTLSCEQNLNHDAMYWYRQDPGQGLRLIYYSQIVNDFQKGDIAEGYSVSREKKESFPLTVTSAQKNPTAFYLCASSMGRGGNQPQHFGDGTRLSIL.

This clonotype was seen many times. This chain uses TRBV27 with TRBJ1-2; D is ambiguous. Germline V CDR1 and CDR2: MNHEY, SMNVEV (reference sequence). With 6 bases removed from V and 1 base from J, the gap between germline ends came to 9 bases. The CDR3 consists of 13 residues. The CDR3 region has the DNA TGTGCCAGCAGGGATGGTAGTAACTATGGCTACACCTTC. This codes for CASRDGSNYGYTF.

This clonotype has at least ten counts. The chain is built from TRBV20-1 and TRBJ2-7, with D possibly TRBD1 on 6 matching bases. Per germline, CDR1 DFQATT and CDR2 SNEGSKA (reference sequence). This CDR3 is built from 12 residues. Trimming shortened V by 3 bases and J by 3 bases, and 9 bases separated the two germline ends. The CDR3 region is CSASSGDYEQYF. The CDR3 region has the DNA TGCAGTGCTAGTTCAGGGGACTACGAGCAGTACTTC.

CDR3 coding DNA: TGTGCCAGCAGTTTGTTGGGGACAGGGGGCGATAGGGTTGGCTACACCTTC. It yields the protein CASSLLGTGGDRVGYTF. The chain combines TRBV12-3 or TRBV12-4 with TRBJ1-2, with TRBD1 identical over 12 bases. After removal of 3 bases from V and 7 bases from J, the junction contained 12 bases not matched to a gene. The CDR3 extends over 17 amino acids.

Remarks on this clonotype: Just one base apart from a much larger clone, this may be a read error. This sequence joins TRBV28 and TRBJ1-2; perhaps TRBD1 as D (6 bases). This CDR3 spans 14 amino acids. Per the germline V gene, CDR1 is MDHEN and CDR2 is SYDVKM. The V end was cut by 4 bases, the J end by 4 bases, with 13 bases between. In DNA, the CDR3 is TGTGCCAGCAGTTCGGGACACCTTATCTATGGCTACACCTTC. It yields the protein CASSSGHLIYGYTF.

This clonotype was observed at least ten times. The chain joins TRBV25-1 to TRBJ1-5, with D maybe TRBD1 (6 bases). The ends were cut back, 2 bases at V and 6 bases at J, with 11 bases in the middle. The CDR3 is made up of 14 amino acids. Germline V gene sequence: CDR1 MGHDK, CDR2 SYGVNS. CDR3 region: CASSEVGAGQPQHF. CDR3 in DNA: TGTGCCAGCAGTGAAGTGGGGGCCGGTCAGCCCCAGCATTTT.

This clonotype appeared many times. This chain uses TRBV19 with TRBJ1-1; 9 bases are shared with TRBD1. The junction had 7 bases not matched to a gene; V was cut back by 10 bases and J by 1 base. Germline assignment: CDR1 LNHDA and CDR2 SQIVND (reference sequence). The CDR3 spans 14 residues. The CDR3 DNA follows: TGTGCCACTCGGACAGGGGTGGGGAACACTGAAGCTTTCTTT. Residues: CATRTGVGNTEAFF. Combining the CDR3 with reference TRBV19 and TRBJ1-1 gives the whole variable domain DGGITQSPKYLFRKEGQNVTLSCEQNLNHDAMYWYRQDPGQGLRLIYYSQIVNDFQKGDIAEGYSVSREKKESFPLTVTSAQKNPTAFYLCATRTGVGNTEAFFGQGTRLTVV.

The chain recombines TRBV28 with TRBJ1-2; D might be TRBD1 (6 bases). Trimming left V 5 bases short and J 0 bases short, with 19 bases between. The CDR3 totals 17 residues. Germline-derived CDR1 and CDR2 are MDHEN and SYDVKM. Here the CDR3 reads CASSPTSNRVANYGYTF. CDR3 DNA sequence: TGTGCCAGCAGTCCCACCTCCAACAGGGTAGCTAACTATGGCTACACCTTC.

CDR3: CATSEDGRYGYTF. The DNA of the CDR3 is TGTGCCACCAGTGAGGACGGACGCTATGGCTACACCTTC. The rearrangement links TRBV24-1 to TRBJ1-2; no firm D call. Germline V CDR1 and CDR2: KGHDR, SFDVKD. V was shortened by 4 bases and J by 4 bases, with 9 bases between the two germline ends. The CDR3 runs 13 residues.

This clonotype was detected only a few times. In DNA, the CDR3 is TGTGCCAGCAGTTTAGATCCGGGGAGAAGGGACACTGAAGCTTTCTTT. It codes for CASSLDPGRRDTEAFF. The chain links TRBV12-3 or TRBV12-4 to TRBJ1-1; D remains ambiguous. V lost 1 base and J 3 bases, leaving 15 bases between the germline ends. The CDR3 runs to 16 residues.

The chain carries TRBV28 and TRBJ2-7, with a possible D match to TRBD2 (6 bases). V was shortened by 8 bases and J by 3 bases, with 14 bases between the two germline ends. The CDR3 extends over 13 amino acids. The germline V gene has CDR1 MDHEN and CDR2 SYDVKM. Written as DNA, the CDR3 is TGTGCCAGCGCCGGCCTAGCGTACTACGAGCAGTACTTC. Protein sequence: CASAGLAYYEQYF.

This clonotype was found many times. The chain uses TRBV19 and TRBJ1-2, with no clear D. V dropped 7 bases and J dropped 6 bases, with 6 bases sitting between them. This CDR3 spans 10 amino acids. Germline CDR1 is LNHDA and CDR2 is SQIVND (reference sequence). CDR3 DNA sequence: TGTGCCAGTAAAGGGAATGGCTACACCTTC. Its translation is CASKGNGYTF.

This clonotype was counted a few times. The chain carries TRBV12-3 or TRBV12-4 and TRBJ1-2; a possible D gene is TRBD1 (6 bases). The CDR3 is made up of 14 amino acids. Trimming removed 7 bases from V and 6 bases from J, with 18 bases in between. The CDR3 DNA sequence: TGTGCCAGCAACGCTAAGGGACACATCGATGGCTACACCTTC. It specifies CASNAKGHIDGYTF.

This clonotype was counted a few times. V is TRBV2 and J is TRBJ1-2; D remains ambiguous. The CDR3 spans 14 residues. Germline CDR1 is SNHLY and CDR2 is FYNNEI. V was clipped by 6 bases and J by 8 bases, with 19 bases between them. CDR3 coding DNA: TGTGCCAGCAGGCGCCAGGCGATCCTTCAAGGCTACACCTTC. It codes for CASRRQAILQGYTF.

This clonotype has at least ten counts. V usage is TRBV11-3 and J usage is TRBJ1-1; D call uncertain. The CDR3 is made up of 12 amino acids. Germline CDR1 is SGHNT and CDR2 is YENEEA. V lost 4 bases and J lost 6, with 9 bases in between. The CDR3 DNA follows: TGTGCCAGCAGCTCCAACGGGGCTGAAGCTTTCTTT. Its translation is CASSSNGAEAFF.

The sample holds many counts of this clonotype. V gene TRBV6-1 combines with J gene TRBJ1-1; D is ambiguous. Between the trimmed V and J ends, which lost 5 bases and 1 base, there was a span of 11 bases. The CDR3 totals 14 residues. Germline assignment: CDR1 MNHNS and CDR2 SASEGT. The CDR3 DNA reads TGTGCCAGCAGTACCCAACACCCGAACACTGAAGCTTTCTTT. Its translation: CASSTQHPNTEAFF.

This chain joins TRBV27 and TRBJ2-7, with TRBD2 identical over 16 bases. V shed 6 bases and J 4 bases; nucleotides not matched to a gene: 3. The CDR3 is 15 residues long. Germline CDR1 reads MNHEY; CDR2 reads SMNVEV (reference sequence). As DNA, the CDR3 is TGTGCCAGCAGCATGGGACTAGCGGGAGGGTACGAGCAGTACTTC. This sequence encodes CASSMGLAGGYEQYF.